This TCR beta chain was sequenced during a study of blood T cell repertoires in COVID-19. CDR3 length: 15 residues. The junction had 11 bases not matched to a gene; V was cut back by 3 bases and J by 7 bases. Germline loops: CDR1 SGHNT, CDR2 YYREEE (reference sequence). The protocol was immunoSEQ multiplex PCR, while the TCRdb copy is restricted to in-frame clones and leaves out a portion. The repertoire includes 150,000 or so clones, 86% of them detected once, and more than 9.5% sits in the top ten. The chain carries TRBV5-4 and TRBJ1-2; 8 bases map to TRBD1. The source is a woman in her 70s with COVID-19, enrolled during active disease. Sample: peripheral blood. CDR3 in amino acids: CASSSERQGMGGYTF. The CDR3 bases are TGTGCCAGCAGCTCCGAGAGACAGGGGATGGGTGGCTACACCTTC.